The 32 T cell receptor beta chains below all came from one sample that was sequenced in a study of T cells in Graves' hyperthyroidism and ophthalmopathy. Using RNA transcripts as the source, TCR beta CDR3 regions were amplified. TCR CDR3 underwent first-round RT-PCR with the HTBI primer set. In TCRdb, the multiplex PCR reads were re-called with MiXCR into one record per CDR3 protein. Among approximately 500,000 distinct CDR3 sequences listed, approximately 44% were seen once. Sequencing was done on a sample of peripheral blood or thyroid tissue (not recorded which). These receptors were obtained from a young woman with Graves' hyperthyroidism.

This clonotype appeared many times. The chain recombines TRBV12-3 or TRBV12-4 with TRBJ1-1, with 7 bases aligning to TRBD1. J lost 0 bases, V lost 7 bases, and 5 bases had no gene match. The length of the CDR3 is 14 residues. The CDR3 protein is CASIPGQMNTEAFF. The CDR3 coding sequence is TGTGCCAGCATCCCGGGACAGATGAACACTGAAGCTTTCTTT.

The chain is built from TRBV6-2 or TRBV6-3 and TRBJ2-7, with D uncertain. Germline assignment: CDR1 MNHEY and CDR2 SVGEGT. The V end was cut by 6 bases, the J end by 0 bases, with 6 bases between. This CDR3 contains 12 residues. For the CDR3, the DNA is TGTGCCAGCAGGTTTCTCTCCTACGAGCAGTACTTC. This sequence encodes CASRFLSYEQYF.

This clonotype was found many times. The genes are TRBV20-1 and TRBJ2-7; TRBD1 might be the D (6 bases). Deletions cut 3 bases from V and 0 bases from J, with 9 bases between. Germline V gives CDR1 DFQATT, CDR2 SNEGSKA (reference sequence). This CDR3 is 13 amino acids long. Written as DNA, the CDR3 is TGCAGTGCTAGGAACAGGGCCTCCTACGAGCAGTACTTC. It specifies CSARNRASYEQYF.

The V gene is TRBV7-3, the J gene TRBJ1-2; 9 bases align to TRBD1. The V and J ends lost 5 bases and 9 bases, in that order; junction bases with no gene match: 4. CDR1 is SGHTA, CDR2 FQGTGA, per germline. The CDR3 is made up of 12 amino acids. The CDR3 loop reads CASSPTGGSYTF. The CDR3 DNA is TGTGCCAGCAGCCCGACAGGGGGGAGCTACACCTTC.

Only a few counts were recorded for this clonotype. V is TRBV4-1 and J is TRBJ2-7, with a tentative D call TRBD2 (6 bases). The germline CDR1 and CDR2 sequences are MGHRA and YSYEKL. The CDR3 loop spans 13 amino acids. V dropped 8 bases and J dropped 4 bases, with 15 bases sitting between them. The CDR3 DNA reads TGCGCCAGCTCCTCGTACGGGGGATACGAGCAGTACTTC. It specifies CASSSYGGYEQYF.

This clonotype was detected only a few times. This sequence joins TRBV29-1 and TRBJ2-7; TRBD2 is a possible D gene (7 bases). Trimming left V 8 bases short and J 5 bases short, with 16 bases between. The germline V gene encodes CDR1 SQVTM and CDR2 ANQGSEA. The CDR3 spans 12 residues. CDR3 bases: TGCAGCTTAGAAGGGGGGGCACACGAGCAGTACTTC. It specifies CSLEGGAHEQYF.

This clonotype was recorded at least ten times. This chain links TRBV2 with TRBJ1-1; no reliable D call. The CDR3 runs to 14 residues. V dropped 6 bases and J dropped 0 bases, with 11 bases sitting between them. Germline V gene lookup returns CDR1 SNHLY and CDR2 FYNNEI. In nucleotides, the CDR3 is TGTGCCAGCAGCTACGTAGGGCTGAACACTGAAGCTTTCTTT. It codes for CASSYVGLNTEAFF.

The chain joins TRBV20-1 to TRBJ1-5; 8 bases match TRBD1. Germline V gene data show CDR1 as DFQATT and CDR2 as SNEGSKA (reference sequence). This CDR3 region has 14 residues. V was clipped by 4 bases and J by 4 bases; unmatched bases: 6. This CDR3 reads CSATDGQGNQPQHF. CDR3 bases: TGCAGTGCTACGGACGGACAGGGTAATCAGCCCCAGCATTTT.

J is TRBJ1-2 and V is TRBV7-9; 14 bases fit TRBD2. The J call may be in error: the DNA end matches TRBJ2-4 better. The V gene's germline CDR1 is SEHNR and CDR2 FQNEAQ (reference sequence). The CDR3 is 16 residues long. CDR3 region: CASSPSTGTSGSIQYF. As DNA, the CDR3 is TGTGCCAGCAGCCCTTCTACCGGGACTAGCGGGAGTATTCAGTACTTC.

The rearrangement links TRBV7-2 to TRBJ2-3, with TRBD2 matching 16 bases. Per germline, CDR1 SGHTA and CDR2 FQGNSA. The ends lost 5 bases at V and 9 bases at J; junction bases unmatched: 5. The CDR3 runs 15 residues. In DNA form, the CDR3 reads TGTGCCAGCAGCGACCCGGGACTAGCGGGGGGGACGCAGTATTTT. Protein sequence: CASSDPGLAGGTQYF. Full variable domain (rest looked up from reference TRBV7-2 and TRBJ2-3): GAGVSQSPSNKVTEKGKDVELRCDPISGHTALYWYRQSLGQGLEFLIYFQGNSAPDKSGLPSDRFSAERTGGSVSTLTIQRTQQEDSAVYLCASSDPGLAGGTQYFGPGTRLTVL.

This clonotype was seen repeatedly, ten times or more. V usage is TRBV4-1 and J usage is TRBJ1-5, with a tentative D call TRBD1 (6 bases). V gave up 0 bases and J gave up 2 bases, with 11 bases separating them. CDR1 and CDR2 from the germline V gene are MGHRA and YSYEKL. This CDR3 has 16 residues. This CDR3 reads CASSQDARGGNQPQHF. CDR3 DNA: TGCGCCAGCAGCCAAGATGCGAGGGGGGGCAATCAGCCCCAGCATTTT.

This clonotype was seen at least ten times. CDR3 sequence: CASSVGSPGGGEQYF. CDR3 DNA: TGTGCCAGCAGCGTCGGGTCTCCAGGGGGCGGCGAGCAGTACTTC. The rearrangement uses TRBV9 and TRBJ2-7, with 8 bases aligning to TRBD1. V dropped 2 bases and J dropped 6; count of bases not matched to a gene: 10. The CDR3 sequence is 15 residues long. Germline values: CDR1 SGDLS, CDR2 YYNGEE.

This clonotype was counted at least ten times. V is TRBV19 and J is TRBJ1-2; perhaps TRBD1 as D (6 bases). Trimming left V 2 bases short and J 5 bases short, with 15 bases between. The CDR3 runs 15 residues. Germline CDR1 reads LNHDA; CDR2 reads SQIVND (reference sequence). The CDR3, as DNA: TGTGCCAGTAGTATAATAAGTGGGACACATTATGGCTACACCTTC. Translating gives CASSIISGTHYGYTF.

The sample holds many counts of this clonotype. The chain has TRBV7-9 and TRBJ1-4; TRBD1 is a possible D gene (5 bases). Germline CDR1 reads SEHNR; CDR2 reads FQNEAQ (reference sequence). The V gene lost 3 bases and the J gene lost 12 bases, with 17 bases spanning the gap. The CDR3 runs 14 residues. Written as DNA, the CDR3 is TGTGCCAGCAGCTTTGGTGGGGCGGCCCGGGAACTGTTTTTT. Its translation: CASSFGGAARELFF.

The V call is TRBV3-1, the J call TRBJ1-6; weak D call: TRBD1 (5 bases). The V gene lost 6 bases and the J gene lost 1 base, with 13 bases spanning the gap. Germline V gene sequence: CDR1 LGHDT, CDR2 YNNKEL (reference sequence). The CDR3 runs 16 residues. CDR3 protein: CASRSGFRSYNSPLHF. DNA for the CDR3: TGTGCCAGCAGATCAGGGTTTAGGTCCTATAATTCACCCCTCCACTTT.

This clonotype has a count of ten or more. The CDR3 sequence: CSVDAGTNGYTF. CDR3 bases: TGCAGCGTTGATGCGGGGACAAACGGCTACACCTTC. The genes are TRBV29-1 and TRBJ1-2; D possibly corresponds to TRBD1 (6 bases). Germline lookup yields CDR1 SQVTM and CDR2 ANQGSEA. V was shortened by 3 bases and J by 8 bases, with 13 bases between the two germline ends. This CDR3 region has 12 residues.

The CDR3, as DNA: TGTGCCTGGAGTGATGGGCTAGCGGGAGGAAAAGAGACCCAGTACTTC. As protein: CAWSDGLAGGKETQYF. The chain recombines TRBV7-9 with TRBJ2-5; 11 bases align to TRBD2. The length of the CDR3 is 16 residues. J lost 3 bases, V lost 11 bases, and 14 bases had no gene match. The germline CDR1 and CDR2 sequences are SEHNR and FQNEAQ (reference sequence). Supplemented by reference TRBV7-9 and TRBJ2-5, the full variable domain reads DTGVSQNPRHKITKRGQNVTFRCDPISEHNRLYWYRQTLGQGPEFLTYFQNEAQLEKSRLLSDRFSAERPKGSFSTLEIQRTEQGDSAMYLCAWSDGLAGGKETQYFGPGTRLLVL.

The chain employs TRBV20-1 and TRBJ2-3; either TRBD1 or TRBD2 may fit D (5 bases each). Germline CDR1 is DFQATT and CDR2 is SNEGSKA (reference sequence). Trimming pared 6 bases from V and 2 bases from J, leaving 18 bases between. The CDR3 loop spans 15 amino acids. The CDR3 coding sequence is TGCAGTGCCCGAGGGCACAGGCTCTACACAGATACGCAGTATTTT. It codes for CSARGHRLYTDTQYF.

This clonotype was detected many times. This chain joins TRBV15 and TRBJ2-5, with 9 bases matching TRBD1. CDR3 size: 14 residues. Germline trimming cut 3 bases from V and 5 bases from J; bases unmatched to any gene: 4. Germline V gene data show CDR1 as LNHNV and CDR2 as YYDKDF (reference sequence). CDR3 nucleotide sequence: TGTGCCACCAGCAGGGACAGGGGATCCGAGACCCAGTACTTC. Encoded protein: CATSRDRGSETQYF.

This clonotype was seen many times. The V and J genes are TRBV7-8 and TRBJ1-2; D is undetermined. Per germline, CDR1 SGHVS and CDR2 FQNEAQ. The CDR3 has 14 amino acids. Deletions cut 5 bases from V and 2 bases from J, with 12 bases between. The CDR3 loop is CASSQSDGNYGYTF. CDR3 sequence (DNA): TGTGCCAGCAGCCAATCCGACGGGAACTATGGCTACACCTTC.

V and J are TRBV7-3 and TRBJ1-6, with 9 positions matching TRBD1. The CDR3 consists of 14 residues. V was clipped by 2 bases and J by 9 bases; unmatched bases: 2. The germline gives CDR1 SGHTA, CDR2 FQGTGA. DNA of the CDR3: TGTGCCAGCAGCTTAGGGGACAGGGCTTCACCCCTCCACTTT. This codes for CASSLGDRASPLHF.

Turning to this clonotype: At one end the junction does not follow the germline gene, possibly because of a read error. The chain recombines TRBV7-9 with TRBJ1-2; D not resolved. Germline loops: CDR1 SEHNR, CDR2 FQNEAQ (reference sequence). The CDR3 runs 14 residues. CDR3 loop: CACSLGTRSYGYTF. The CDR3 DNA is TGTGCCTGCAGCTTGGGCACTCGTAGCTATGGCTACACCTTC.

Many counts were recorded for this clonotype. The chain is built from TRBV2 and TRBJ1-4, with D uncertain. The CDR3 runs 13 residues. Trimming took 7 bases from V and 0 from J, leaving 6 bases between them. CDR1 is SNHLY, CDR2 FYNNEI, per germline. The DNA of the CDR3 is TGTGCCAGCAAGGCGACAACTAATGAAAAACTGTTTTTT. This translates into CASKATTNEKLFF.

V usage is TRBV20-1 and J usage is TRBJ1-2; 7 bases are shared with TRBD1. CDR3 length: 14 residues. The trim removed 2 bases at V and 0 bases at J, leaving 3 bases unmatched. CDR1 is DFQATT, CDR2 SNEGSKA, per germline (reference sequence). CDR3 loop: CSARQGVANYGYTF. The CDR3 region has the DNA TGCAGTGCTAGACAGGGGGTAGCTAACTATGGCTACACCTTC.

The rearrangement uses TRBV2 and TRBJ1-2; D might be TRBD1 (5 bases). Germline loops: CDR1 SNHLY, CDR2 FYNNEI. Trimming shortened V by 6 bases and J by 2 bases, and 10 bases separated the two germline ends. The CDR3 contains 13 residues. CDR3 region: CASSETVNYGYTF. CDR3 sequence (DNA): TGTGCCAGCAGCGAGACAGTAAACTATGGCTACACCTTC.

This chain links TRBV18 with TRBJ2-7, with D hard to call. The CDR3 loop spans 13 amino acids. The germline CDR1 and CDR2 sequences are KGHSH and LQKENI. V was cut by 0 bases and J by 4 bases, with 7 bases left in between. CDR3 amino acids: CASSPPAPYEQYF. CDR3 DNA: TGTGCCAGCTCACCACCCGCACCGTACGAGCAGTACTTC.

This clonotype was counted ten times or more. The V call is TRBV4-1, the J call TRBJ1-6; no reliable D call. Looked up from germline, CDR1 is MGHRA and CDR2 is YSYEKL. Trimming took off 0 bases at V and 7 bases at J, with 7 bases between the two ends. The CDR3 contains 14 residues. The CDR3 protein is CASSQDLRNSPLHF. CDR3 in DNA: TGCGCCAGCAGCCAAGATCTCCGCAATTCACCCCTCCACTTT.

As to this clonotype: A clone one base away is much larger, so this may be a read error. The chain has TRBV3-1 and TRBJ2-5; D possibly corresponds to TRBD2 (6 bases). Germline V gives CDR1 LGHDT, CDR2 YNNKEL (reference sequence). The CDR3 contains 15 residues. Trimming left V 1 base short and J 7 bases short, with 16 bases between. For the CDR3, the DNA is TGTGCCAGCAGCCAAGTCGGTCGAATGCGGGGGACCCAGTACTTC. This encodes CASSQVGRMRGTQYF.

A note on this clonotype: A clone one base away is much larger, so this may be a read error. The chain carries TRBV19 and TRBJ1-1, with a weak D call TRBD1 (6 bases). V gave up 3 bases and J gave up 2 bases, with 19 bases separating them. The CDR3 length is 17 residues. The germline CDR1 and CDR2 sequences are LNHDA and SQIVND (reference sequence). The CDR3 nucleotides read TGTGCCAGTAGTATTGGTTTGGGGGCCCCGGTTAACACTGAAGCTTTCTTT. The encoded protein is CASSIGLGAPVNTEAFF.

This chain connects TRBV7-2 to TRBJ2-5; a possible D gene is TRBD2 (7 bases). The CDR3 has 15 residues. Trimming took 2 bases from V and 5 from J, leaving 15 bases between them. The germline CDR1 and CDR2 sequences are SGHTA and FQGNSA. The CDR3 sequence: CASSLSGGTGETQYF. The CDR3 DNA reads TGTGCCAGCAGCTTATCGGGGGGCACGGGGGAGACCCAGTACTTC.

V gene TRBV5-1 combines with J gene TRBJ2-2, with D unresolved. The CDR3 is 17 residues long. V lost 0 bases, J lost 2 bases, and 14 bases lay in between. CDR1 and CDR2 from the germline V gene are SGHRS and YFSETQ. DNA for the CDR3: TGCGCCAGCAGCTTGGAAGCCCTTGGACCCAACACCGGGGAGCTGTTTTTT. Its translation is CASSLEALGPNTGELFF.

This clonotype showed up many times. J is TRBJ2-5 and V is TRBV7-9; the match to TRBD2 covers 9 bases. V gave up 4 bases and J gave up 5 bases; unmatched junction bases: 8. CDR3 length: 15 amino acids. Germline-derived CDR1 and CDR2 are SEHNR and FQNEAQ (reference sequence). CDR3 in DNA: TGTGCCAGCAGCTCGACGACTAGCGGAGGGGAGACCCAGTACTTC. Its translation: CASSSTTSGGETQYF.